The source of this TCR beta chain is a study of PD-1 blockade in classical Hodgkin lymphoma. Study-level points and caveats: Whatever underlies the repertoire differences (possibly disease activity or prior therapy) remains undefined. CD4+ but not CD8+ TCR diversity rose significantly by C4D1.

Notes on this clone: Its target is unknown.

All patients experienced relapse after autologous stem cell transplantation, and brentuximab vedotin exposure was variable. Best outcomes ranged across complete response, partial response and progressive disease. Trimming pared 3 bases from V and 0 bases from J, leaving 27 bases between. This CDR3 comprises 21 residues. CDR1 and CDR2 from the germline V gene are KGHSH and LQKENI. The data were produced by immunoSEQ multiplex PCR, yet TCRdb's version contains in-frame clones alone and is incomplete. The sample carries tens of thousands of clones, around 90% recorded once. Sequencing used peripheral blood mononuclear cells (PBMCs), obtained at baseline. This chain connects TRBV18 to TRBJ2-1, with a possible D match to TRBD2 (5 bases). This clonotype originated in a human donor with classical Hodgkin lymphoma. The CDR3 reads CASSPPFLAHSGQSSYNEQFF. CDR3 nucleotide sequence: TGTGCCAGCTCACCCCCATTCCTAGCACATTCCGGGCAAAGCTCCTACAATGAGCAGTTCTTC.